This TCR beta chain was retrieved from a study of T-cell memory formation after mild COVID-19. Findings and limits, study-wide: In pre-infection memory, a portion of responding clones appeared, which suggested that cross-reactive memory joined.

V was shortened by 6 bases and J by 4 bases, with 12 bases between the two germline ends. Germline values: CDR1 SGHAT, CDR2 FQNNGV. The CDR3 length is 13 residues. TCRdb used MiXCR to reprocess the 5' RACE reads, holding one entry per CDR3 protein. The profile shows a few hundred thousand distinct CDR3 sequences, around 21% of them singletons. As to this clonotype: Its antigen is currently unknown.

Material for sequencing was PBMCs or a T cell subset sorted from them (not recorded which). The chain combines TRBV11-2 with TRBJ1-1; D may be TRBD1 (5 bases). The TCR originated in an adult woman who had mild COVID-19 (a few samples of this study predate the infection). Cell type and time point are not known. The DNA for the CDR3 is TGTGCCAGCAGGCCCCCAGGGAGCACTGAAGCTTTCTTT. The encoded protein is CASRPPGSTEAFF.